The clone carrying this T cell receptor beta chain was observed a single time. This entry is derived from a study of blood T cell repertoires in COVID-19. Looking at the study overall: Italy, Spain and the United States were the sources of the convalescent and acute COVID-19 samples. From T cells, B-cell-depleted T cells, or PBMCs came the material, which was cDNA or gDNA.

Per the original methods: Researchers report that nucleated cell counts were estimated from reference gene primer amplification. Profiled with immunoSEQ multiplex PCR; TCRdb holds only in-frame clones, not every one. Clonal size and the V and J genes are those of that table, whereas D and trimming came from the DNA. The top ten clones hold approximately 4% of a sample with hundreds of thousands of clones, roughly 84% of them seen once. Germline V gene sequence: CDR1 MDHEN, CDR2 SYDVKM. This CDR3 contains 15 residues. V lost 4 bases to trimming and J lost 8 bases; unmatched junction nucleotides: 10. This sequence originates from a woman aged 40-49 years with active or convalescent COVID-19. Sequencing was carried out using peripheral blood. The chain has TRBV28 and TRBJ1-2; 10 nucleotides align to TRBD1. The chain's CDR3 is CASSYPPGQGNGYTF. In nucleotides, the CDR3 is TGTGCCAGCAGTTATCCTCCGGGACAGGGGAACGGCTACACCTTC.